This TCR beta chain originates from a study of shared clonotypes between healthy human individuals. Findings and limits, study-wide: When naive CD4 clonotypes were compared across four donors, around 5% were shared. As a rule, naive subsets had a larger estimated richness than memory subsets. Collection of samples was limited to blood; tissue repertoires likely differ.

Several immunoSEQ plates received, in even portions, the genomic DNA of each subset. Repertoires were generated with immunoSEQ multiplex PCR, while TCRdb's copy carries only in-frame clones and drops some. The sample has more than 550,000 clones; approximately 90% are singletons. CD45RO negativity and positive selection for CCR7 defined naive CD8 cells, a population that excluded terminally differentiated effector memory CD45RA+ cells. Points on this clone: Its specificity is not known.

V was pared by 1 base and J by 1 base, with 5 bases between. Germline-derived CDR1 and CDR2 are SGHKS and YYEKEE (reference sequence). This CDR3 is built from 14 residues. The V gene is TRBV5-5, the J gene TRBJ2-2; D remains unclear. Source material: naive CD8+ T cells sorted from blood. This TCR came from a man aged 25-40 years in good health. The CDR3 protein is CASSLWLNTGELFF. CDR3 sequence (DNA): TGTGCCAGCAGCTTGTGGCTGAACACCGGGGAGCTGTTTTTT.